This TCR beta chain is from a study of cytomegalovirus exposure and HLA in healthy donors. This PCR relied on a set of 60 Vbeta primers and 13 Jbeta primers. Produced via immunoSEQ multiplex PCR; TCRdb's table is partial and in-frame only. This table holds approximately 200,000 clones, roughly 84% found once. The clonotype originates from a girl aged 5-17 years in good health and CMV-seronegative. The source material was PBMCs.

The chain's CDR3 is CASSVGRGSFEEQFF. CDR3 sequence (DNA): TGTGCCAGCAGCGTGGGGCGGGGATCCTTCGAGGAGCAGTTCTTC. V usage is TRBV9 and J usage is TRBJ2-1; TRBD2 might be the D (6 bases). CDR1 and CDR2 (germline): SGDLS, YYNGEE. The CDR3 is 15 residues long. The V and J ends lost 2 bases and 10 bases respectively, with 19 bases between them.